Listed below are T cell receptor beta chains from one sample, sequenced in a study of T cells in Graves' hyperthyroidism and ophthalmopathy. TCRdb used MiXCR to reprocess the multiplex PCR reads, holding one entry per CDR3 protein. In the table there are 330,000 or so distinct CDR3 sequences, around 18% of which are singletons. The specimen was blood. The receptors shown here come from a woman in her thirties or forties with Graves' ophthalmopathy. The CDR3 runs from the conserved cysteine through the conserved F or W. The D gene is left open where the match is weak. The listing skips clone size in some rows; elsewhere it reads once, few, many or a size class.

TRBJ2-7	TRBV7-2	.	.	14	CASSRTTPPTEQYF	TGTGCCAGCAGCCGCACGACTCCCCCGACCGAGCAGTACTTC
TRBJ1-5	TRBV6-1	.	many	11	CAMGSGQPQHF	TGTGCCATGGGGAGTGGCCAGCCCCAGCATTTT
TRBJ2-2	TRBV5-1	.	many	16	CASSLGDTLVTGELFF	TGCGCCAGCAGCTTGGGGGACACCTTAGTCACCGGGGAGCTGTTTTTT
TRBJ2-5	TRBV12-3/TRBV12-4	.	many	14	CASSPDPPGETQYF	TGTGCCAGCAGCCCCGACCCCCCCGGGGAGACCCAGTACTTC
TRBJ1-1	TRBV29-1	.	many	14	CSVAAGGEYTEAFF	TGCAGCGTTGCGGCGGGGGGTGAGTACACTGAAGCTTTCTTT
TRBJ1-1	TRBV11-2	.	many	18	CASTFRGAQGSSRAEAFF	TGTGCCAGCACCTTTAGGGGGGCACAGGGATCGAGTCGGGCTGAAGCTTTCTTT
TRBJ2-2	TRBV9	TRBD2	many	18	CASSRGTSRTWGGGELFF	TGTGCCAGCAGCCGCGGGACTAGCAGAACGTGGGGTGGCGGGGAGCTGTTTTTT
TRBJ1-2	TRBV19	TRBD1	few	14	CASSWTGVGYGYTF	TGTGCCAGTAGTTGGACAGGGGTAGGCTATGGCTACACCTTC
TRBJ1-2	TRBV6-7	.	many	13	CASSYLGTDGYTF	TGTGCCAGCAGTTACCTGGGGACGGATGGCTACACCTTC
TRBJ2-7	TRBV6-2/TRBV6-3	TRBD2	.	14	CASKFTSGSYEQYF	TGTGCCAGCAAATTTACTAGCGGGAGCTACGAGCAGTACTTC
TRBJ1-1	TRBV6-1	.	.	13	CACSARRGGEAFF	.
TRBJ2-2	TRBV9	TRBD2	many	16	CASSGGREGRAGELFF	TGTGCCAGCAGCGGGGGGAGGGAGGGCCGTGCCGGGGAGCTGTTTTTT
TRBJ2-7	TRBV20-1	.	many	14	CSARARDSSYEQYF	TGCAGTGCTAGAGCCCGGGACTCCTCCTACGAGCAGTACTTC
TRBJ1-2	TRBV19	.	many	13	CASRDIENYGYTF	TGTGCCAGCCGGGACATCGAGAACTATGGCTACACCTTC
TRBJ1-1	TRBV28	TRBD1	many	17	CASSLPLDRAFRTEAFF	TGTGCCAGCAGTTTACCGTTGGACAGGGCCTTCAGGACTGAAGCTTTCTTT
TRBJ2-5	TRBV7-3	TRBD2	few	16	CASSLTSVAGVETQYF	TGTGCCAGCAGCTTAACGTCGGTAGCGGGAGTGGAGACCCAGTACTTC
TRBJ2-7	TRBV5-4	TRBD2	many	15	CASSFGLAGDSEQYF	TGTGCCAGCAGCTTTGGACTAGCGGGAGACTCCGAGCAGTACTTC
TRBJ2-5	TRBV28	.	many	16	CASSKGWQGGRETQYF	TGTGCCAGCAGCAAAGGGTGGCAGGGCGGTCGAGAGACCCAGTACTTC
TRBJ1-2	TRBV6-5	TRBD1	medium-sized	15	CASSYSTGTGVGYTF	TGTGCCAGCAGTTACTCGACCGGAACAGGGGTCGGCTACACCTTC
TRBJ2-7	TRBV28	TRBD2	many	15	CASSLAGGAPYEQYF	TGTGCCAGCAGTTTAGCGGGAGGGGCCCCCTACGAGCAGTACTTC
TRBJ2-2	TRBV7-8	.	many	15	CASSFTGGPTGELFF	TGTGCCAGCAGCTTTACCGGGGGTCCGACCGGGGAGCTGTTTTTT
TRBJ1-1	TRBV29-1	TRBD1	many	13	CSVVGQPNTEAFF	TGCAGCGTTGTGGGACAGCCAAACACTGAAGCTTTCTTT
TRBJ1-1	TRBV6-2/TRBV6-3	.	.	13	CAGGDSLNTEAFF	TGTGCCGGGGGCGACAGCCTGAACACTGAAGCTTTCTTT
TRBJ1-2	TRBV12-3/TRBV12-4	.	.	15	CASSLGWVGNYGYTF	TGTGCCAGCAGTTTAGGTTGGGTAGGAAACTATGGCTACACCTTC
TRBJ2-2	TRBV6-1	.	.	12	CASEAATGELFF	TGTGCCAGCGAAGCGGCCACCGGGGAGCTGTTTTTT
TRBJ2-2	TRBV25-1	.	.	14	CASSESMGTGELFF	TGTGCCAGCAGTGAATCTATGGGGACCGGGGAGCTGTTTTTT
TRBJ1-5	TRBV11-2	.	many	15	CASSTSPGPNQPQHF	TGTGCCAGCAGCACAAGCCCAGGGCCCAATCAGCCCCAGCATTTT
TRBJ2-5	TRBV11-2	TRBD2	.	17	CASSLDLRGILQETQYF	TGTGCCAGCAGCTTAGATCTGCGGGGGATACTCCAAGAGACCCAGTACTTC
TRBJ2-7	TRBV7-9	.	many	13	CASSETGAGEQYF	TGTGCCAGCAGCGAAACAGGGGCGGGGGAGCAGTACTTC
TRBJ2-2	TRBV29-1	.	.	13	CGGDGQNTGELFF	TGCGGGGGCGATGGGCAGAACACCGGGGAGCTGTTTTTT
TRBJ1-5	TRBV28	.	many	16	CASSLLGDYSNQPQHF	TGTGCCAGCAGTTTGTTAGGGGATTATAGCAATCAGCCCCAGCATTTT
TRBJ2-5	TRBV28	TRBD2	many	13	CASSSRLAWTQYF	TGTGCCAGCAGTTCCCGACTAGCTTGGACCCAGTACTTC
TRBJ1-2	TRBV3-1	TRBD1	few	15	CASSQVTGYGYGYTF	TGTGCCAGCAGCCAAGTGACAGGGTATGGGTATGGCTACACCTTC
TRBJ2-7	TRBV6-1	.	.	12	CASRIFSYEQYF	TGTGCCAGCAGAATCTTCTCCTACGAGCAGTACTTC
TRBJ1-2	TRBV4-1	.	.	14	CASSQEPGNYGYTF	TGCGCCAGCAGCCAAGAGCCGGGGAACTATGGCTACACCTTC
TRBJ1-5	TRBV15	.	many	15	CATRLGTLGVGPQHF	TGTGCCACCAGACTCGGGACACTCGGGGTGGGGCCCCAGCATTTT
TRBJ1-6	TRBV6-1	.	many	12	CASRDRNSPLHF	TGTGCCAGCAGGGACCGAAATTCACCCCTCCACTTT
TRBJ2-5	TRBV11-2	TRBD1	.	15	CASSSHRGKGETQYF	TGTGCCAGCAGCTCCCACAGGGGGAAGGGAGAGACCCAGTACTTC
TRBJ2-5	TRBV20-1	TRBD2	.	13	CSADAGARETQYF	TGCAGTGCTGATGCGGGAGCTCGGGAGACCCAGTACTTC
TRBJ1-5	TRBV28	.	.	14	CASSSAPRGQPQHF	TGTGCCAGCAGTTCAGCGCCCCGGGGTCAGCCCCAGCATTTT
TRBJ1-5	TRBV20-1	.	.	14	CSALPGFLDQPQHF	TGCAGTGCTCTCCCCGGCTTTCTGGATCAGCCCCAGCATTTT
TRBJ2-7	TRBV5-1	.	.	15	CASINRIGGTYEQYF	TGCGCCAGCATCAACCGGATCGGGGGTACCTACGAGCAGTACTTC
TRBJ1-1	TRBV12-3/TRBV12-4	TRBD1	.	15	CASSPEDRANTEAFF	TGTGCCAGCAGTCCCGAGGACAGGGCGAACACTGAAGCTTTCTTT
TRBJ1-6	TRBV20-1	TRBD1	many	14	CSARPPGQNSPLHF	TGCAGTGCTCGACCTCCGGGACAGAATTCACCCCTCCACTTT
TRBJ2-1	TRBV7-2	.	many	15	CASSVDSGLYNEQFF	TGTGCCAGCAGCGTCGACAGTGGGCTATACAATGAGCAGTTCTTC
TRBJ2-4	TRBV28	.	many	19	CASRVRGTNYSLAKNIQYF	TGTGCCAGCAGGGTCCGCGGGACAAATTACAGTCTAGCCAAAAACATTCAGTACTTC
TRBJ1-1	TRBV29-1	TRBD1	many	12	CSSQGAGTEAFF	TGCAGCTCACAGGGGGCGGGCACTGAAGCTTTCTTT
TRBJ1-5	TRBV18	.	many	13	CASSPGSNQPQHF	TGTGCCAGCTCACCGGGAAGCAATCAGCCCCAGCATTTT
TRBJ2-7	TRBV2	TRBD1	many	16	CASSESVGQGAYEQYF	TGTGCCAGCAGTGAATCTGTGGGACAGGGGGCGTACGAGCAGTACTTC
TRBJ1-1	TRBV11-2	TRBD1	many	16	CASSLRLQGADTEAFF	TGTGCCAGCAGCCTACGGCTCCAGGGGGCGGACACTGAAGCTTTCTTT
TRBJ1-1	TRBV27	.	many	14	CASSLSRRNTEAFF	TGTGCCAGCAGTTTATCGAGACGGAACACTGAAGCTTTCTTT
TRBJ2-5	TRBV25-1	.	many	14	CASSESTVQETQYF	TGTGCCAGCAGTGAATCGACAGTCCAAGAGACCCAGTACTTC
TRBJ1-4	TRBV20-1	TRBD1	many	15	CSARDRGGGEEKLFF	TGCAGTGCTAGAGATAGAGGGGGCGGCGAAGAAAAACTGTTTTTT
TRBJ2-5	TRBV7-8	.	many	13	CASQPPGEETQYF	TGTGCCAGCCAGCCCCCCGGAGAAGAGACCCAGTACTTC
TRBJ2-4	TRBV20-1	.	.	14	CSVTGVIAKNIQYF	TGCAGTGTCACGGGGGTGATAGCCAAAAACATTCAGTACTTC
TRBJ1-2	TRBV5-5	.	many	15	CASSIGQGLNYGYTF	TGTGCCAGCAGCATCGGCCAGGGCCTAAACTATGGCTACACCTTC
TRBJ2-7	TRBV29-1	.	many	9	CSVWCEQYF	TGCAGCGTTTGGTGCGAGCAGTACTTC
TRBJ2-7	TRBV28	TRBD1	many	14	CASSLAGTGTEQYF	TGTGCCAGCAGTTTGGCCGGGACAGGGACCGAGCAGTACTTC
TRBJ1-5	TRBV19	.	many	13	CASSIEDNQPQHF	TGTGCCAGTAGTATCGAGGACAATCAGCCCCAGCATTTT